The 25 T cell receptor beta chains below all came from one sample that was sequenced in a study of blood T cell repertoires in COVID-19. The method was immunoSEQ multiplex PCR; TCRdb's version includes in-frame clones alone and lacks a portion of them. The table includes 200,000 to 300,000 clones, roughly 80% detected once. The source material was peripheral blood. The receptors stem from a woman aged 60-70 years with active or convalescent COVID-19.

The J gene is TRBJ2-4, the V gene TRBV2; the match to TRBD1 covers 11 bases. The CDR3 spans 16 residues. Germline V gives CDR1 SNHLY, CDR2 FYNNEI. Unmatched junction bases numbered 6, after V lost 6 bases and J lost 2 bases. CDR3 sequence: CASSRDRGGSKNIQYF. In DNA, the CDR3 is TGTGCCAGCAGCAGGGACAGGGGGGGTTCCAAAAACATTCAGTACTTC. The full variable domain, completed using reference TRBV2 and TRBJ2-4, is EPEVTQTPSHQVTQMGQEVILRCVPISNHLYFYWYRQILGQKVEFLVSFYNNEISEKSEIFDDQFSVERPDGSNFTLKIRSTKLEDSAMYFCASSRDRGGSKNIQYFGAGTRLSVL.

This chain links TRBV7-2 with TRBJ1-1; tentative D call: TRBD1 (5 bases). CDR1 and CDR2 (germline): SGHTA, FQGNSA. With 7 bases removed from V and 2 bases from J, the gap between germline ends came to 17 bases. The CDR3 runs to 15 residues. This chain's CDR3 is CASTVGVGLNTEAFF. CDR3 DNA sequence: TGTGCCAGCACTGTAGGGGTAGGCCTAAACACTGAAGCTTTCTTT.

The chain couples TRBV6-6 to TRBJ1-1, with a tentative D call TRBD1 (6 bases). The V gene lost 4 bases and the J gene lost 6 bases, with 15 bases spanning the gap. CDR1 and CDR2 (germline): MNHNY, SVGAGI (reference sequence). This CDR3 region has 14 residues. Here the CDR3 DNA reads TGTGCCAGCAGTTTGAGGACAGAGGTCCCTGAAGCTTTCTTT. This gives the protein CASSLRTEVPEAFF.

The sample holds a few counts of this clone. The chain links TRBV6-2 or TRBV6-3 to TRBJ2-7, with a tentative D call TRBD1 (5 bases). The CDR3 is made up of 16 amino acids. Trimming pared 2 bases from V and 5 bases from J, leaving 19 bases between. CDR1 and CDR2 from the germline V gene are MNHEY and SVGEGT. CDR3 region: CASSYRSDFRAHEQYF. CDR3 coding DNA: TGTGCCAGCAGTTACCGTTCGGATTTCAGGGCCCACGAGCAGTACTTC.

J is TRBJ2-7 and V is TRBV28; D is unclear. Germline lookup yields CDR1 MDHEN and CDR2 SYDVKM. The germline V and J ends were trimmed by 3 bases and 1 base, with 7 bases remaining between them. The CDR3 sequence is 13 residues long. In DNA, the CDR3 is TGTGCCAGCAGTTTGCTCCTATCCTACGAGCAGTACTTC. Protein: CASSLLLSYEQYF.

The chain has TRBV19 and TRBJ1-2; 9 nucleotides align to TRBD1. After removal of 5 bases from V and 4 bases from J, the junction contained 17 bases not matched to a gene. Looked up from germline, CDR1 is LNHDA and CDR2 is SQIVND (reference sequence). The CDR3 length is 18 residues. The DNA for the CDR3 is TGTGCCAGTAGTTTCCGATCCGGGACAGGGAATTTAGGCTATGGCTACACCTTC. Its translation is CASSFRSGTGNLGYGYTF.

The CDR3 protein is CASSTNPGLAVSSYNEQFF. In DNA, the CDR3 is TGTGCCAGCAGCACCAACCCGGGACTAGCGGTAAGCTCCTACAATGAGCAGTTCTTC. This chain links TRBV5-5 with TRBJ2-1, with TRBD2 matching over 11 bases. CDR1 and CDR2 from the germline V gene are SGHKS and YYEKEE (reference sequence). The CDR3 runs 19 residues. The trim removed 4 bases at V and 0 bases at J, leaving 12 bases unmatched.

The V and J genes are TRBV2 and TRBJ2-1; D is perhaps TRBD2 (5 bases). This CDR3 spans 15 amino acids. V gave up 2 bases and J gave up 0 bases, with 8 bases separating them. Germline V gene lookup returns CDR1 SNHLY and CDR2 FYNNEI. The CDR3 is CASSELGSSYNEQFF. In DNA, the CDR3 is TGTGCCAGCAGTGAACTAGGGAGCTCCTACAATGAGCAGTTCTTC.

This chain joins TRBV5-1 and TRBJ2-1, with 7 bases lining up with TRBD1. The CDR3 runs to 16 residues. Germline loops: CDR1 SGHRS, CDR2 YFSETQ. J was trimmed by 0 bases and V by 0 bases; bases with no gene match: 3. CDR3 nucleotides: TGCGCCAGCAGCTTGGCCGGGGACAGCTCCTACAATGAGCAGTTCTTC. The encoded protein is CASSLAGDSSYNEQFF.

The chain has TRBV4-1 and TRBJ1-4; D not certain. The V end was cut by 1 base, the J end by 1 base, with 10 bases between. This CDR3 spans 16 amino acids. Germline V gene data show CDR1 as MGHRA and CDR2 as YSYEKL. The CDR3 spells CASSQVARLTNEKLFF. CDR3 sequence (DNA): TGCGCCAGCAGCCAAGTGGCCAGGTTAACTAATGAAAAACTGTTTTTT.

V and J are TRBV19 and TRBJ2-3, with 8 bases aligning to TRBD1. Germline V gene data show CDR1 as LNHDA and CDR2 as SQIVND (reference sequence). This CDR3 is 13 amino acids long. Trimming removed 7 bases from V and 4 bases from J; junction bases left unmatched: 4. CDR3: CASTQQGADTQYF. In DNA, the CDR3 is TGTGCCAGTACCCAACAGGGGGCAGATACGCAGTATTTT.

In its sample, this clone was seen a few times. This rearrangement joins TRBV7-6 to TRBJ2-3; D is perhaps TRBD1 (5 bases). This CDR3 spans 15 amino acids. Germline V gene data show CDR1 as SGHVS and CDR2 as FNYEAQ. Trimming pared 4 bases from V and 5 bases from J, leaving 16 bases between. The CDR3 region is CASSSPLRQGDTQYF. The CDR3 DNA reads TGTGCCAGCAGCTCTCCTTTGCGGCAGGGAGATACGCAGTATTTT.

The J gene is TRBJ2-4, the V gene TRBV6-1; D perhaps matches TRBD1 (5 bases). There are 14 residues in the CDR3. In germline, CDR1 is MNHNS, CDR2 SASEGT. The V and J ends lost 1 base and 6 bases respectively, with 10 bases between them. CDR3 residues: CASSEVGQGNIQYF. CDR3 DNA: TGTGCCAGCAGTGAAGTGGGTCAGGGAAACATTCAGTACTTC.

The DNA of the CDR3 is TGTGCCAGCAGCGGTGCGTCGGGAAACACCATATATTTT. This encodes CASSGASGNTIYF. This chain uses TRBV9 with TRBJ1-3; D not certain. V was clipped by 3 bases and J by 4 bases, with 8 bases between them. The germline V gene encodes CDR1 SGDLS and CDR2 YYNGEE. The CDR3 length is 13 residues.

This chain uses TRBV19 with TRBJ1-3; D possibly corresponds to TRBD1 (6 bases). Trimming left V 4 bases short and J 0 bases short, with 13 bases between. From germline, CDR1 is LNHDA and CDR2 SQIVND (reference sequence). The CDR3 is 16 residues long. The CDR3 DNA reads as TGTGCCAGTAGTACCCGGGACACTTTCTCTGGAAACACCATATATTTT. It yields the protein CASSTRDTFSGNTIYF.

The chain combines TRBV5-8 with TRBJ2-3, with 9 nucleotides matching TRBD2. J lost 2 bases, V lost 3 bases, and 13 bases had no gene match. Per germline, CDR1 SGHTS and CDR2 YDEGEE. This CDR3 is built from 18 residues. The CDR3 region is CASSYRGYSGGHTDTQYF. CDR3 bases: TGTGCCAGCAGCTATCGTGGGTATAGCGGGGGCCACACAGATACGCAGTATTTT.

This clone was counted a few times. V is TRBV11-2 and J is TRBJ1-2; possibly TRBD1 for D (5 bases). Trimming took 1 base from V and 9 from J, leaving 27 bases between them. Germline V CDR1 and CDR2: SGHAT, FQNNGV. There are 18 residues in the CDR3. DNA of the CDR3: TGTGCCAGCAGCTTAGCGGGGGACGCCACCAACAGCTATGCGCGCTACACCTTC. This codes for CASSLAGDATNSYARYTF. The variable domain in full, with the rest retrieved from reference TRBV11-2 and TRBJ1-2, is EAGVAQSPRYKIIEKRQSVAFWCNPISGHATLYWYQQILGQGPKLLIQFQNNGVVDDSQLPKDRFSAERLKGVDSTLKIQPAKLEDSAVYLCASSLAGDATNSYARYTFGSGTRLTVV.

The rearrangement uses TRBV11-2 and TRBJ1-5; D is possibly TRBD1 (6 bases). The V gene lost 5 bases and the J gene lost 5 bases, with 25 bases spanning the gap. Germline V gene lookup returns CDR1 SGHAT and CDR2 FQNNGV. CDR3 length equals 18 residues. This chain's CDR3 is CASSTGVPTGFSDQPQHF. The CDR3 DNA is TGTGCCAGCAGCACCGGTGTTCCGACAGGTTTTTCGGATCAGCCCCAGCATTTT.

The gene calls are TRBV3-1 (or the pseudogene TRBV3-2) and TRBJ2-5; 10 nucleotides agree with TRBD2. CDR3 length: 16 residues. Germline CDR1 LGHDT, CDR2 YNNKEL (reference sequence). The V segment lost 4 bases and the J segment 2 bases; nucleotides outside the gene matches: 7. CDR3 sequence (DNA): TGTGCCAGCAGCCTAGCCGGACTAGCGGAACAAGAGACCCAGTACTTC. Translation gives CASSLAGLAEQETQYF.

This clone was counted a single time. The rearrangement uses TRBV27 and TRBJ2-7; 9 nucleotides match TRBD1. CDR1 is MNHEY, CDR2 SMNVEV, per germline (reference sequence). The CDR3 has 15 amino acids. V lost 5 bases to trimming and J lost 3 bases; unmatched junction nucleotides: 8. CDR3 DNA: TGTGCCAGCAGTGGTCACAGGGGGCCCGGCTACGAGCAGTACTTC. This encodes CASSGHRGPGYEQYF.

The V gene is TRBV28, the J gene TRBJ1-6; D gene unclear. CDR1 MDHEN and CDR2 SYDVKM come from the germline V gene. V shed 4 bases and J shed 6 bases, with 4 bases lying between them. There are 12 residues in the CDR3. The CDR3 sequence is CASSSSNSPLHF. The DNA for the CDR3 is TGTGCCAGCAGTTCGTCTAATTCACCCCTCCACTTT.

The chain is built from TRBV5-1 and TRBJ2-7; the D is unclear. The CDR3 runs 12 residues. Germline CDR1 and CDR2: SGHRS and YFSETQ. The V and J ends lost 2 bases and 5 bases respectively, with 8 bases between them. Here the CDR3 reads CASSFSSDEQYF. In DNA, the CDR3 is TGCGCCAGCAGCTTTAGTAGTGACGAGCAGTACTTC.

The rearrangement links TRBV15 to TRBJ1-1; D is possibly TRBD1 (5 bases). The CDR3 covers 16 residues. Trimming removed 0 bases at V and 0 bases at J, with 11 bases between. Per germline, CDR1 LNHNV and CDR2 YYDKDF (reference sequence). This CDR3 is CATSRDWGSLNTEAFF. The CDR3 DNA sequence: TGTGCCACCAGCAGAGATTGGGGCAGTTTGAACACTGAAGCTTTCTTT.

The chain uses TRBV25-1 and TRBJ1-1; a weak D match, TRBD1 (6 bases). The germline V gene has CDR1 MGHDK and CDR2 SYGVNS. The CDR3 sequence is 14 residues long. V was pared by 2 bases and J by 6 bases, with 13 bases between. This CDR3 is CASSERPTGAEAFF. CDR3 nucleotides: TGTGCCAGCAGTGAACGCCCGACAGGCGCTGAAGCTTTCTTT.

The chain links TRBV10-3 to TRBJ1-2; 10 nucleotides line up with TRBD1. Germline loops: CDR1 ENHRY, CDR2 SYGVKD. This CDR3 comprises 14 residues. Unmatched junction bases numbered 1, after V lost 4 bases and J lost 2 bases. The CDR3 protein is CAISAGQGNYGYTF. As DNA, the CDR3 is TGTGCCATCAGTGCGGGACAGGGGAACTATGGCTACACCTTC.